This TCR beta chain emerged from a study of OX40 agonist ivuxolimab in advanced cancers. Study background: Head and neck, renal cell, melanoma or hepatocellular carcinoma were the cancers that dose-escalation patients had. Partial responses were recorded for three patients, including one with hepatocellular carcinoma and two with cutaneous melanoma.

The junction had 4 bases not matched to a gene; V was cut back by 4 bases and J by 7 bases. The CDR3 loop spans 14 amino acids. CDR1 and CDR2 (germline): SGDLS, YYNGEE. Sequencing used immunoSEQ multiplex PCR; TCRdb keeps in-frame clones, though not all of them. Seen here are around 31,000 clones, around nine tenths observed once, and the top ten hold approximately 31%. This sample comprised CD4+ or CD8+ T cells sorted from blood, obtained in a trial of the OX40 agonist ivuxolimab. The chain employs TRBV9 and TRBJ2-3; 12 bases line up with TRBD2. The TCR originated in an adult with an advanced solid tumor such as melanoma, head and neck, liver or kidney cancer. DNA of the CDR3: TGTGCCAGCAGCCCTGGACTAGCGGGATATACGCAGTATTTT. It is translated as CASSPGLAGYTQYF.